A selection of T cell receptor beta chains follows, all from one sample in a study of T cells expressing NK-cell markers. TCRdb re-called the 5' RACE reads and gives one entry per CDR3 protein, without DNA. Its listing shows 150,000 to 180,000 distinct CDR3 sequences. The material sequenced was blood T cells: a sorted CD56 or NKG2C T cell subset, CD4+ or CD8+ T cells, or bulk PBMC T cells (not recorded which). The receptors originated from a woman aged 50 to 60 in good health. CDR3s include the opening cysteine and the closing phenylalanine or tryptophan. The order of the fields is V gene, CDR3 length, J gene, CDR3 protein.

TRBV24-1	17	TRBJ2-1	CATSPTAGDGTYNEQFF
TRBV2	15	TRBJ2-3	CASRLAGGPGDTQYF
TRBV20-1	17	TRBJ2-1	CSARDSRWREIGDEQFF
TRBV12-3/TRBV12-4	11	TRBJ2-5	CASQGGWAQYF
TRBV12-3/TRBV12-4	13	TRBJ1-2	CASSLGSGYGYTF
TRBV20-1	12	TRBJ2-7	CSARARGYEQYF
TRBV4-1	15	TRBJ1-1	CASSPPRGGSTEAFF
TRBV4-1	16	TRBJ2-2	CASSATGTWNTGELFF
TRBV5-6	12	TRBJ2-3	CASSLTGAAQYF
TRBV4-1	16	TRBJ1-1	CASSLPEWKRDTEAFF
TRBV7-6	12	TRBJ2-1	CASSLRDNEQFF
TRBV11-2	15	TRBJ2-6	CASSSPRRGANVLTF
TRBV24-1	16	TRBJ2-1	CATSDRASGRVYEQFF
TRBV9	15	TRBJ2-7	CASSVASGPSYEQYF
TRBV13	17	TRBJ2-1	CASSSTSGRARPDEQFF
TRBV20-1	15	TRBJ1-1	CSARDPLYVFTEAFF
TRBV5-1	15	TRBJ2-7	CASSLSAGVGYEQYF
TRBV10-2	15	TRBJ1-5	CASSDGRYSNQPQHF
TRBV12-5	11	TRBJ2-1	CASGPQREQFF
TRBV29-1	14	TRBJ2-1	CSVIWGVHYNEQFF
TRBV19	15	TRBJ2-1	CASSSRAGGVNEQFF
TRBV27	13	TRBJ2-1	CASAQDSFNEQFF
TRBV7-9	15	TRBJ2-7	CASSQGGLVIDEQYF
TRBV27	18	TRBJ2-1	CASSLSVVLGTPYNEQFF
TRBV18	16	TRBJ2-3	CASSFWGRYLTDTQYF
TRBV6-1	16	TRBJ1-2	CASSPSGRPPNYGYTF
TRBV27	14	TRBJ1-5	CASSWDSFNQPQHF
TRBV4-1	16	TRBJ1-4	CASSQEDRAVAEKLFF
TRBV7-9	16	TRBJ1-5	CASSTAGTGTDQPQHF
TRBV7-3	12	TRBJ2-1	CASSLDAGEQFF
TRBV29-1	13	TRBJ2-1	CSVGVGPDNEQFF
TRBV9	15	TRBJ2-6	CASSFGTGGANVLTF
TRBV5-1	16	TRBJ2-7	CASSFGAGATSYEQYF
TRBV6-6	12	TRBJ2-4	CASSYSNDIQYF
TRBV6-6	17	TRBJ1-3	CASSPGGQQISGNTIYF
TRBV7-9	14	TRBJ2-1	CASIGTLSYNEQFF
TRBV10-3	17	TRBJ2-3	CAIRPGQGVPNTDTQYF
TRBV4-2	13	TRBJ2-7	CASSQEVGYEQYF
TRBV3-1	20	TRBJ1-5	CASSQTRGATDPYSNQPQHF
TRBV6-5	15	TRBJ1-6	CASTPTGGTNSPLHF
TRBV24-1	14	TRBJ1-5	CATSDLQGNGPQHF
TRBV27	15	TRBJ2-2	CASSLLAGYIGELFF
TRBV2	13	TRBJ2-7	CASMGEIFYEQYF
TRBV15	15	TRBJ2-5	CATRSEVRGPETQYF
TRBV29-1	17	TRBJ2-1	CSVLGLAGGPQGNEQFF
TRBV24-1	14	TRBJ2-1	CATSPGSQHNEQFF
TRBV12-3/TRBV12-4	15	TRBJ2-5	CASSGLGGPQETQYF
TRBV7-9	15	TRBJ1-5	CASSSDGQPNQPQHF
TRBV15	15	TRBJ1-1	CATSGHPTLNTEAFF
TRBV9	13	TRBJ2-2	CASTEGAAGELFF
TRBV20-1	17	TRBJ2-3	CSARDLEQGSPTDTQYF